This T cell receptor beta chain emerged from a study of blood T cell repertoires in COVID-19. J was trimmed by 2 bases and V by 5 bases; bases with no gene match: 16. This CDR3 has 19 residues. Germline V lookup: CDR1 SEHNR, CDR2 FQNEAQ (reference sequence). Authors' analysis steps: Researchers report that nucleated cell counts were estimated from reference gene primer amplification. Only in-frame clones appear in the TCRdb table, and some are missing; sequencing was by immunoSEQ multiplex PCR. The DNA was the basis for D and trimming; V, J and clone size are from that table. Of over 200,000 clones listed, more than 70% are singletons.

This clonotype was sampled from a woman aged 60-75 years with acute or convalescent COVID-19. V gene TRBV7-9 combines with J gene TRBJ1-5; 9 nucleotides line up with TRBD1. Sequences were obtained from peripheral blood. This CDR3 reads CASSQGRSTRTGGNQPQHF. In DNA, the CDR3 is TGTGCCAGCAGCCAAGGCCGATCTACAAGGACAGGGGGCAATCAGCCCCAGCATTTT.